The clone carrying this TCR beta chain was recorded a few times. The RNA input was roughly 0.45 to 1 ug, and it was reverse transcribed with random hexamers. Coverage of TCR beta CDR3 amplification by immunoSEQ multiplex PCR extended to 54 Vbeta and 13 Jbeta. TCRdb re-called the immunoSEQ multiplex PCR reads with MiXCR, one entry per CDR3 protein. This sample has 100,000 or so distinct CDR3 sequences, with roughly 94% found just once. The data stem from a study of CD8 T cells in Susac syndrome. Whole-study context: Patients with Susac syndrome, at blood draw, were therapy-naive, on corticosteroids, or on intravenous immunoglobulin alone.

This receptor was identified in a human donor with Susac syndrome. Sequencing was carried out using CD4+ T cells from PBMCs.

For the CDR3, the DNA is TGTGCCTGGAGCTACAGGGTAAAGAATAACGTCCTGACTTTC. Its translation is CAWSYRVKNNVLTF. V and J are TRBV30 and TRBJ2-6, with D perhaps matching TRBD1 (6 bases). There are 14 residues in the CDR3. With 3 bases removed from V and 10 bases from J, the gap between germline ends came to 16 bases. CDR1 and CDR2 (germline): GTSNPN, SVGIG (reference sequence).